This T cell receptor (beta chain) was sequenced in a study of cytomegalovirus exposure and HLA in healthy donors. Germline V gene data show CDR1 as SGHNT and CDR2 as YYREEE (reference sequence). The V gene lost 3 bases and the J gene lost 3 bases, with 12 bases spanning the gap. The CDR3 runs to 14 residues. PCR used 60 Vbeta primers and 13 Jbeta primers. Using immunoSEQ multiplex PCR, the repertoire was profiled, and TCRdb retains in-frame clones only, with some absent. The sample has around 200,000 clones, about four fifths seen once. The TCR was taken from a woman between 50 and 59 years old in good health and CMV-seropositive. This chain uses TRBV5-4 with TRBJ1-2; perhaps TRBD1 as D (5 bases). Sequences were obtained from PBMCs. CDR3 protein: CASSWRGDDYGYTF. The CDR3, as DNA: TGTGCCAGCAGCTGGCGGGGGGATGACTATGGCTACACCTTC.